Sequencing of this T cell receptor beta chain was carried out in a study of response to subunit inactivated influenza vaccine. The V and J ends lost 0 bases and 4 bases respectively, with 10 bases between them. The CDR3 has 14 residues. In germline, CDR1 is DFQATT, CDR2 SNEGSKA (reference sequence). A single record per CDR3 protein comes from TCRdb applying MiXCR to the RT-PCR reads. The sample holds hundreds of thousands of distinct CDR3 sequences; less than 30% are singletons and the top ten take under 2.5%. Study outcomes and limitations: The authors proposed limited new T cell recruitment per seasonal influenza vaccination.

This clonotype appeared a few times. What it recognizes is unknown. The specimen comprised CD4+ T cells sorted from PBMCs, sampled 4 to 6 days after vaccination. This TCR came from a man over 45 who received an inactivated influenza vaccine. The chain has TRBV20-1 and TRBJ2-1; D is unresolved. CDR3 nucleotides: TGCAGTGCTAGAGATAGTAGCAGATACAATGAGCAGTTCTTC. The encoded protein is CSARDSSRYNEQFF.